The 5 T cell receptor beta chains given below trace back to one sample, sequenced in a study of T cells after somatic rescue of genetic block (dated by TCRdb to 2018 to 2020). Library preparation was by the immunoSEQ multiplex PCR assay. TCRdb holds this immuneACCESS table with in-frame rearrangements only. Some clones are missing; in checked studies, unresolved V genes explain under half, and the rest has no known cause. Here the sample has 70,000 to 95,000 clones; more than 80% occur a single time. The biggest ten clones account for about 1.5% of the sample. Sequencing was carried out using peripheral blood mononuclear cells (PBMCs). Every receptor here comes from a woman aged 18-29 years.

The CDR3 region is CASSSDGTSYKSKYF. CDR3 nucleotides: TGCGCCAGCAGCTCCGACGGGACTAGTTATAAGAGCAAGTACTTC. This chain uses TRBV5-1 with TRBJ2-7; 8 nucleotides match TRBD2. The CDR3 sequence is 15 residues long. The germline gives CDR1 SGHRS, CDR2 YFSETQ. The V and J ends lost 3 bases and 11 bases, in that order; junction bases with no gene match: 16.

The chain is built from TRBV6-4 and TRBJ2-1; 7 bases are shared with TRBD2. Trimming at V came to 2 bases and at J to 5 bases, leaving 6 bases not matched to a gene. Germline-derived CDR1 and CDR2 are MRHNA and SNTAGT. The CDR3 covers 15 residues. CDR3 sequence (DNA): TGTGCCAGCAGTGACGGGGCGGGAGCGCACAATGAGCAGTTCTTC. Its protein is CASSDGAGAHNEQFF.

This rearrangement joins TRBV19 to TRBJ2-5, with D possibly TRBD1 on 5 matching bases. Between the trimmed V and J ends, which lost 3 bases and 2 bases, there was a span of 10 bases. This CDR3 is 14 amino acids long. Germline V gene data show CDR1 as LNHDA and CDR2 as SQIVND (reference sequence). CDR3 bases: TGTGCCAGTAGTATTGGGCAGGGTCAAGAGACCCAGTACTTC. As protein: CASSIGQGQETQYF.

This clone was found a few times. This chain links TRBV9 with TRBJ1-3; D gene uncertain. Germline CDR1 and CDR2: SGDLS and YYNGEE. The ends were cut back, 4 bases at V and 0 bases at J, with 11 bases in the middle. The CDR3 has 15 amino acids. CDR3 sequence reads: CASSTTAGSGNTIYF. DNA for the CDR3: TGTGCCAGCAGCACGACCGCAGGCTCTGGAAACACCATATATTTT. Full variable domain (missing parts from reference TRBV9 and TRBJ1-3): DSGVTQTPKHLITATGQRVTLRCSPRSGDLSVYWYQQSLDQGLQFLIQYYNGEERAKGNILERFSAQQFPDLHSELNLSSLELGDSALYFCASSTTAGSGNTIYFGEGSWLTVV.

The chain employs TRBV27 and TRBJ2-3; TRBD1 is a possible D gene (6 bases). CDR3 length: 11 residues. V lost 10 bases to trimming and J lost 4 bases, with 9 bases between them. The germline gives CDR1 MNHEY, CDR2 SMNVEV (reference sequence). CDR3 loop: CATSGADTQYF. In DNA, the CDR3 is TGTGCCACCTCAGGGGCAGATACGCAGTATTTT.